This TCR beta chain was found in a study of Graves' ophthalmopathy and Graves' hyperthyroidism. Broader study findings: Blood also held most thyroid clonotypes expanded above 0.001 frequency.

The germline CDR1 and CDR2 sequences are SGHTA and FQGNSA. This CDR3 spans 14 amino acids. A word on this clonotype: Its antigen is still unknown. A junction end diverges from the germline sequence, so it may reflect a read error.

Amplification of TCR beta CDR3 regions used RNA transcripts. Second-round multiplex PCR came after first-round RT-PCR with HTBI primers. A single record per CDR3 protein comes from TCRdb applying MiXCR to the multiplex PCR reads. This table holds about 230,000 distinct CDR3 sequences, around 45% found once. The sequenced sample was peripheral blood. The origin of this receptor is an adult man with Graves' ophthalmopathy. The genes are TRBV7-2 and TRBJ2-5; 7 bases fit TRBD1. The CDR3 spells CASSQPGQLETQYF. The CDR3 DNA reads TGCGCCAGCAGCCAACCGGGACAGTTAGAGACCCAGTACTTC.